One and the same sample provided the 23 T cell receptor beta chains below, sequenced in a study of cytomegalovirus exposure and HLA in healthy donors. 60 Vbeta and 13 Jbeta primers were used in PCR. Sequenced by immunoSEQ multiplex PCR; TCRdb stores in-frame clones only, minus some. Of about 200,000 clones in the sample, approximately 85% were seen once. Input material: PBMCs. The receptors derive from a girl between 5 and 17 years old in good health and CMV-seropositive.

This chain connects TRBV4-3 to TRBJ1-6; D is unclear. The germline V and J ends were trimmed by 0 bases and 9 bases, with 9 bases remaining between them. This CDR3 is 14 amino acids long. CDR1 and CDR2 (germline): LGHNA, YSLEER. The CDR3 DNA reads TGCGCCAGCAGCCAAGATGGGCGGGCTTCACCCCTCCACTTT. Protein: CASSQDGRASPLHF.

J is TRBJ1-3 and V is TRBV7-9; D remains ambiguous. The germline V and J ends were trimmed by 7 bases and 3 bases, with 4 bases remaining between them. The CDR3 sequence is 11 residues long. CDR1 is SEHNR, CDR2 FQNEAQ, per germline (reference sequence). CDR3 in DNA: TGTGCCAGCACCTATGGAAACACCATATATTTT. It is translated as CASTYGNTIYF.

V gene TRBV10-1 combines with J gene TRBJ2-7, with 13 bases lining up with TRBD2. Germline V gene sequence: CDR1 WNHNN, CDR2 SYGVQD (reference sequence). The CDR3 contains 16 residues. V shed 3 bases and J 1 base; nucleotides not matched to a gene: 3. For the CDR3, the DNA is TGCGCCAGCAGTGAACTAGCGGGGGGGCCTTCCTACGAGCAGTACTTC. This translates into CASSELAGGPSYEQYF.

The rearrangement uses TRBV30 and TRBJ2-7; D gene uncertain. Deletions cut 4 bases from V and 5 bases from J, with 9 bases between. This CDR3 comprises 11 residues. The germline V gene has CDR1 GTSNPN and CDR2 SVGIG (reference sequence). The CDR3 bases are TGTGCCTGGAAGTTGGGCGACGAGCAGTACTTC. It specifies CAWKLGDEQYF.

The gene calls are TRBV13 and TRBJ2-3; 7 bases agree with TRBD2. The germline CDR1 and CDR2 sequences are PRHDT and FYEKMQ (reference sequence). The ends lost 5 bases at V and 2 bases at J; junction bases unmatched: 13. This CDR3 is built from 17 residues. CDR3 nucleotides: TGTGCCAGCAGCCTCACCCTTCAGGGAGGGGACACAGATACGCAGTATTTT. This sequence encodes CASSLTLQGGDTDTQYF. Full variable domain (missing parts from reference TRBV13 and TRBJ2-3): AAGVIQSPRHLIKEKRETATLKCYPIPRHDTVYWYQQGPGQDPQFLISFYEKMQSDKGSIPDRFSAQQFSDYHSELNMSSLELGDSALYFCASSLTLQGGDTDTQYFGPGTRLTVL.

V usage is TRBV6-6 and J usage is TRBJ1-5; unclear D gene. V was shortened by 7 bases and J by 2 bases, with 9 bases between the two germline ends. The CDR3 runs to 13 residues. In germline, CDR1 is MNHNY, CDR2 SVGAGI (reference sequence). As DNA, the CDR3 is TGTGCCAGCACCCGGGATGGCAATCAGCCCCAGCATTTT. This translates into CASTRDGNQPQHF.

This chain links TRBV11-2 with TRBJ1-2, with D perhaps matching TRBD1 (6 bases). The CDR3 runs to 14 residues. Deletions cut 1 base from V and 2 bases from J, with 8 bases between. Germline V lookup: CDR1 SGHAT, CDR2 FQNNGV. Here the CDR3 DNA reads TGTGCCAGCAGCTTAGGGGGGCCCAACTATGGCTACACCTTC. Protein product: CASSLGGPNYGYTF.

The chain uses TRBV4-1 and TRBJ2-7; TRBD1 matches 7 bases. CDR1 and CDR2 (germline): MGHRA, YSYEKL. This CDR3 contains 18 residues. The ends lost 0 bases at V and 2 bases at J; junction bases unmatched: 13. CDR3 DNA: TGCGCCAGCAGCCAAGACCCCAGGGGGAAGCAGGCTACCTACGAGCAGTACTTC. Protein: CASSQDPRGKQATYEQYF.

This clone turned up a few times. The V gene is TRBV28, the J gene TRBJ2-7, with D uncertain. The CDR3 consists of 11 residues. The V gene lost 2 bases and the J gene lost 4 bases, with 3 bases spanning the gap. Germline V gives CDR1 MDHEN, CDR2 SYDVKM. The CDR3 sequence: CASSLQYEQYF. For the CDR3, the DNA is TGTGCCAGCAGTTTACAGTACGAGCAGTACTTC.

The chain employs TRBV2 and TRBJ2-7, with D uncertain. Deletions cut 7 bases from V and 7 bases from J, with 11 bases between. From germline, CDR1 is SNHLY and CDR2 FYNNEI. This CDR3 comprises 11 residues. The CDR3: CASNWAWEQYF. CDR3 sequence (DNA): TGTGCCAGCAACTGGGCTTGGGAGCAGTACTTC. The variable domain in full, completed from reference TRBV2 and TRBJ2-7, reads EPEVTQTPSHQVTQMGQEVILRCVPISNHLYFYWYRQILGQKVEFLVSFYNNEISEKSEIFDDQFSVERPDGSNFTLKIRSTKLEDSAMYFCASNWAWEQYFGPGTRLTVT.

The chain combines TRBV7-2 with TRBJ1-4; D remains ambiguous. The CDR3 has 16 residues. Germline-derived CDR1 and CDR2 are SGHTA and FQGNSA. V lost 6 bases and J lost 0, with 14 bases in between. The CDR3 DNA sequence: TGTGCCAGCAGATCCGCACACAGATCAACTAATGAAAAACTGTTTTTT. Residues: CASRSAHRSTNEKLFF.

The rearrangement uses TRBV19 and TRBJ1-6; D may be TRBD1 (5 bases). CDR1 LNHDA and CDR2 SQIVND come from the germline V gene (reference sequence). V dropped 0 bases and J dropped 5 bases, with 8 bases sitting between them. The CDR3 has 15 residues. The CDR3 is CASSIEGADNSPLHF. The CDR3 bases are TGTGCCAGTAGTATAGAAGGGGCAGATAATTCACCCCTCCACTTT.

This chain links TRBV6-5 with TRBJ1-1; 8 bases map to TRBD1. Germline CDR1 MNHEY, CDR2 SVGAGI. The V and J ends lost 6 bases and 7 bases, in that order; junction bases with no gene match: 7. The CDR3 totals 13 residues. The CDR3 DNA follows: TGTGCCAGCAGCCCCCTCGGACAGGGTGAAGCTTTCTTT. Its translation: CASSPLGQGEAFF.

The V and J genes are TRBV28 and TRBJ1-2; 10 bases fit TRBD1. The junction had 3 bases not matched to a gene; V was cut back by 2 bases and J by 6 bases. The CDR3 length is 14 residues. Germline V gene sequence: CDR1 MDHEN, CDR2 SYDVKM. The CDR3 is CASSLGTGVDGYTF. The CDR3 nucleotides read TGTGCCAGCAGTTTAGGGACAGGGGTCGATGGCTACACCTTC.

CDR3 amino acids: CASSAVYIRYSYNSPLHF. CDR3 nucleotide sequence: TGTGCCAGCAGCGCGGTGTACATACGCTACTCCTATAATTCACCCCTCCACTTT. The J gene is TRBJ1-6, the V gene TRBV7-2; D gene unclear. Trimming took off 5 bases at V and 0 bases at J, with 17 bases between the two ends. Germline CDR1 reads SGHTA; CDR2 reads FQGNSA. The CDR3 runs to 18 residues.

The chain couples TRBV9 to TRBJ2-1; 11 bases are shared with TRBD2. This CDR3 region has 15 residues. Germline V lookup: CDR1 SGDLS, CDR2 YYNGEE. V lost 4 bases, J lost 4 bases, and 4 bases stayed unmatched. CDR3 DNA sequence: TGTGCCAGCAGCCTAGCGGGGGGTTTTTACAATGAGCAGTTCTTC. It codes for CASSLAGGFYNEQFF.

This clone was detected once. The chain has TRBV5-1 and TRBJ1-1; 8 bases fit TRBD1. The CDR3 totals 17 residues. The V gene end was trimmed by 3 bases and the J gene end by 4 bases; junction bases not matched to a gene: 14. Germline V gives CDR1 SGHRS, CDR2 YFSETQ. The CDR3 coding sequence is TGCGCCAGCAGCTACGGACAGGGAAGCCCCCCCGGCACTGAAGCTTTCTTT. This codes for CASSYGQGSPPGTEAFF.

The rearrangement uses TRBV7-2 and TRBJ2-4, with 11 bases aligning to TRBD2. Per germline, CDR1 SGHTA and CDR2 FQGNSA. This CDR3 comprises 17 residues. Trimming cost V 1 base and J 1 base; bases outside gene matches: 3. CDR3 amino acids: CASSLVSGGAAKNIQYF. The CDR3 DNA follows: TGTGCCAGCAGCTTAGTTAGCGGGGGGGCGGCCAAAAACATTCAGTACTTC.

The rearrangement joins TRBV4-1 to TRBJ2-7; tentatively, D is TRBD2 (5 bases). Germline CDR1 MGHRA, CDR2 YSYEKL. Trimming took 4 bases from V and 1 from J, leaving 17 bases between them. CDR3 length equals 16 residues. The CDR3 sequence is CASSPSLDYLSYEQYF. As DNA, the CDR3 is TGCGCCAGCAGCCCCTCCCTAGACTATCTATCCTACGAGCAGTACTTC.

The DNA of the CDR3 is TGTGCCAGCAGCCCCCCCGACCGCGGCGGGGGTTACGACACCATATATTTT. Amino acid sequence: CASSPPDRGGGYDTIYF. The rearrangement uses TRBV7-9 and TRBJ1-3; D may be TRBD1 (5 bases). The germline V gene has CDR1 SEHNR and CDR2 FQNEAQ (reference sequence). This CDR3 region has 17 residues. V gave up 5 bases and J gave up 8 bases, with 25 bases separating them.

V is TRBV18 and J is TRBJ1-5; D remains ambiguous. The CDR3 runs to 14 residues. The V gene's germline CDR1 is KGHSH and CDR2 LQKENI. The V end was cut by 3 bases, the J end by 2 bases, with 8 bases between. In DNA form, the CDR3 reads TGTGCCAGCTCACCCGGCGGCGGCAATCAGCCCCAGCATTTT. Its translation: CASSPGGGNQPQHF.

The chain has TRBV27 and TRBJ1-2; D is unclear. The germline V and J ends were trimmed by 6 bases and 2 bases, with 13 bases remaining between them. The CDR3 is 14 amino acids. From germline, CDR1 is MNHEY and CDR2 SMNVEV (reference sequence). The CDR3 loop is CASSRGDQNYGYTF. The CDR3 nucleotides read TGTGCCAGCAGCCGGGGAGATCAGAACTATGGCTACACCTTC.

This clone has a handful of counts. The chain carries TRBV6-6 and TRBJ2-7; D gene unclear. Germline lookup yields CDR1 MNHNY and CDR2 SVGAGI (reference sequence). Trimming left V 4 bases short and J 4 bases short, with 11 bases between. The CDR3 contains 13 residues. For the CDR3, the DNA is TGTGCCAGCAGTTTAGAGCCGCTATACGAGCAGTACTTC. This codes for CASSLEPLYEQYF.